This T cell receptor (beta chain) appears in the sequencing data of a study of human CD8 memory T cell subsets. The CDR3 runs 13 residues. In germline, CDR1 is SGHTA, CDR2 FQGNSA. This clonotype is identified as medium-sized from frequency. Scientists made TCR beta libraries using UMI-labeled 5' RACE. TCRdb re-called the 5' RACE reads, yielding one record per CDR3 amino acid sequence without DNA. This sample's clone table lists about 6,700 distinct CDR3 sequences. The TCR sequence derives from a human donor in good health. Sample: CD8+ T cells from PBMCs. The V gene is TRBV7-2, the J gene TRBJ2-7; the D gene TCRdb calls, TRBD2, cannot be checked with no DNA. The CDR3 region is CASSLGLAYEQYF.